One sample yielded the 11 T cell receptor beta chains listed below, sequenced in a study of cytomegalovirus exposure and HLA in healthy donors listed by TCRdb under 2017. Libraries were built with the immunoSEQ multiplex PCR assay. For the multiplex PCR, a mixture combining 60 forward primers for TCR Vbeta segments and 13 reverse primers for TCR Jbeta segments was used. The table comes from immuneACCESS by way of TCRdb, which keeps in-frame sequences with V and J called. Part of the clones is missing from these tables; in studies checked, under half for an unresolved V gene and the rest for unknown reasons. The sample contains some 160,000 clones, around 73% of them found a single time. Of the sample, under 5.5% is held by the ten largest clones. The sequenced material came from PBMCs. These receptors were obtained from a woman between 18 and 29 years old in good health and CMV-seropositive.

The CDR3 nucleotides read TGTGCCAGCAGCCTCGGGACAGCGAGTGAAGCTTTCTTT. Translating it yields CASSLGTASEAFF. The chain is built from TRBV5-6 and TRBJ1-1, with 7 bases matching TRBD1. The CDR3 loop spans 13 amino acids. Germline CDR1 and CDR2: SGHDT and YYEEEE. J was trimmed by 7 bases and V by 4 bases; bases with no gene match: 7.

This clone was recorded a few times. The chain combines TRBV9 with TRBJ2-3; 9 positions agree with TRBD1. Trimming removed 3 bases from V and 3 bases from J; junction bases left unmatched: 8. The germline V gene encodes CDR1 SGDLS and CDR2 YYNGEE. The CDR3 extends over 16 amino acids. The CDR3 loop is CASSEPRDRETDTQYF. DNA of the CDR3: TGTGCCAGCAGCGAACCGAGGGACAGGGAAACAGATACGCAGTATTTT. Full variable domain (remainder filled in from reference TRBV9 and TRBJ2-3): DSGVTQTPKHLITATGQRVTLRCSPRSGDLSVYWYQQSLDQGLQFLIQYYNGEERAKGNILERFSAQQFPDLHSELNLSSLELGDSALYFCASSEPRDRETDTQYFGPGTRLTVL.

The CDR3 DNA is TGTGCCAGCAGCACCAACCGGGATACGCAGTATTTT. It specifies CASSTNRDTQYF. The chain uses TRBV7-2 and TRBJ2-3; D not certain. Between the trimmed V and J ends, which lost 5 bases and 6 bases, there was a span of 9 bases. The germline V gene has CDR1 SGHTA and CDR2 FQGNSA. This CDR3 has 12 amino acids.

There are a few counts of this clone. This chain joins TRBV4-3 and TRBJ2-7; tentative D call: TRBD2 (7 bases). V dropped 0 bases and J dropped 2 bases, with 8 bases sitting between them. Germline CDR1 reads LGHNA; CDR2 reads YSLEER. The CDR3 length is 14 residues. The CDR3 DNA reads TGCGCCAGCAGCCAAGAGCGGGGGCCCTACGAGCAGTACTTC. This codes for CASSQERGPYEQYF.

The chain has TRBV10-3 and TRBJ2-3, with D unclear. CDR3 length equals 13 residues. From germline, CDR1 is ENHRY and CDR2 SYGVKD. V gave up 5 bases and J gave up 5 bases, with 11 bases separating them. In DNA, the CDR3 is TGTGCCATCAGTCCTCCAGGTGGAGATACGCAGTATTTT. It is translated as CAISPPGGDTQYF.

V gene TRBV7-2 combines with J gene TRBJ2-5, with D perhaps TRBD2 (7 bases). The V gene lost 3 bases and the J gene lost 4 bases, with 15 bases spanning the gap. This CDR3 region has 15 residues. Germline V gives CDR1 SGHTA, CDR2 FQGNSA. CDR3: CASSFPVGGPETQYF. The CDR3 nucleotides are TGTGCCAGCAGCTTTCCGGTCGGGGGGCCAGAGACCCAGTACTTC.

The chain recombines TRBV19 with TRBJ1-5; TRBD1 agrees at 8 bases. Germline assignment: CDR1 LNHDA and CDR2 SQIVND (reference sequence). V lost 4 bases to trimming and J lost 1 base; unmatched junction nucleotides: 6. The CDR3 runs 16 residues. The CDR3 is CASSTRGRLSNQPQHF. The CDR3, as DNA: TGTGCCAGTAGTACCAGGGGGCGCTTAAGCAATCAGCCCCAGCATTTT.

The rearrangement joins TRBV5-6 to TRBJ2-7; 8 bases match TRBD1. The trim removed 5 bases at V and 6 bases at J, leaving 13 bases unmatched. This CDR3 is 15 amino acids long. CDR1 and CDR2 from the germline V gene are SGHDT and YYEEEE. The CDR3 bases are TGTGCCAGCAGGATTGCGGGGTCAGGGGGCGGCGAGCAGTACTTC. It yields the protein CASRIAGSGGGEQYF.

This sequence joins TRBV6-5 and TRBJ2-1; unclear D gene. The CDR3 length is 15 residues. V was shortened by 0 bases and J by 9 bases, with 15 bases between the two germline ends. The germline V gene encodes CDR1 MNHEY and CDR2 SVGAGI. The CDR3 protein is CASSYSRWSESEQFF. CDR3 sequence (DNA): TGTGCCAGCAGTTACTCCCGGTGGTCTGAGAGTGAGCAGTTCTTC.

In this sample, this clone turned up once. The CDR3 is CSVVLADTGELFF. The CDR3, as DNA: TGCAGCGTTGTTCTAGCGGATACCGGGGAGCTGTTTTTT. The chain is built from TRBV29-1 and TRBJ2-2; 7 bases are a match to TRBD2. The V segment lost 4 bases and the J segment 5 bases; nucleotides outside the gene matches: 4. The CDR3 is 13 amino acids. Germline CDR1 reads SQVTM; CDR2 reads ANQGSEA.

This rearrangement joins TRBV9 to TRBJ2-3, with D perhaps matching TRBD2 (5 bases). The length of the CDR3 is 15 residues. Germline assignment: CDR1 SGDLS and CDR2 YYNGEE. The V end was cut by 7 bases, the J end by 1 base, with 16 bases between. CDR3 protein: CASSPKGGRTDTQYF. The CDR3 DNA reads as TGTGCCAGCTCCCCAAAGGGCGGGCGCACAGATACGCAGTATTTT.